This is a list of T cell receptor beta chains from one sample in a study of untreated major depressive disorder. Clones were sequenced by immunoSEQ multiplex PCR, and TCRdb holds only the in-frame ones, with some missing. The sample lists roughly 13,000 clones, roughly 91% occurring once. Sequenced input: CD4+ T cells from PBMCs. These receptors came from a man aged 25 to 45 with major depressive disorder. CDR3s include the opening cysteine and the closing phenylalanine or tryptophan. The D gene is left open where the match is weak. Size is omitted from some rows. Given values are once, few, many or a class for expanded clones.

V	D	J	size	DNA	CDR3
TRBV2	NA	TRBJ1-3	NA	TGTGCTAGCAGGAGCTCTGGAAACACCATATATTTT	CASRSSGNTIYF
TRBV5-1	NA	TRBJ1-4	NA	TGCGCCAGCCGCTCCTTCTTTTCTAAGGAAAAACTGTTTTTT	CASRSFFSKEKLFF
TRBV2	TRBD1	TRBJ2-2	few	TGTGCCAGCAGGGGACAGGGTGACACCGGGGAGCTGTTTTTT	CASRGQGDTGELFF
TRBV5-6	NA	TRBJ1-2	NA	TGTGCCAGCAGCCTCTTCGGGGGATTGGGAGGCTACACCTTC	CASSLFGGLGGYTF
TRBV5-1	NA	TRBJ1-4	NA	TGCGCCAGCAGCTTGGGGGGGTCTAATGAAAAACTGTTTTTT	CASSLGGSNEKLFF
TRBV9	NA	TRBJ1-5	NA	TGTGCCAGCAGCCTACGACCAGGGGACAATCAGCCCCAGCATTTT	CASSLRPGDNQPQHF
TRBV19	TRBD1	TRBJ1-2	once	TGTGCCAGTAGTCTACAGGGGTATAATGGCTACACCTTC	CASSLQGYNGYTF
TRBV7-3	NA	TRBJ2-1	once	TGTGCCAGCAGCTTGGCGGCCGGTTCCTACAATGAGCAGTTCTTC	CASSLAAGSYNEQFF
TRBV29-1	TRBD1	TRBJ2-5	NA	TGCAGCGTTGTGAGGACAGGGTCGCGGAAAGAGACCCAGTACTTC	CSVVRTGSRKETQYF
TRBV11-2	NA	TRBJ1-5	NA	TGTGCCAGCAGCTCACACGTGGGCGGCAATCAGCCCCAGCATTTT	CASSSHVGGNQPQHF
TRBV6-1	TRBD2	TRBJ2-3	once	TGTGCCAGCAGTGAAGCAGCGGGGGGCACAGATACGCAGTATTTT	CASSEAAGGTDTQYF
TRBV28	NA	TRBJ1-2	NA	TGTGCCAGCAAAATGTCCGGGACGGGCTATGGCTACACCTTC	CASKMSGTGYGYTF
TRBV27	NA	TRBJ2-5	NA	TGTGCCAGCAGAAAAGTCCCGGGTGTCGGGGAGACCCAGTACTTC	CASRKVPGVGETQYF
TRBV18	TRBD2	TRBJ2-5	NA	TGTGCCAGCTCATGGACTAGATCCACAGAGACCCAGTACTTC	CASSWTRSTETQYF
TRBV30	TRBD1	TRBJ1-3	NA	TGTGCCTGGAAACGGACAGGGGGCTCTGGAAACACCATATATTTT	CAWKRTGGSGNTIYF
TRBV29-1	NA	TRBJ1-1	NA	TGCAGCGTGACGCTCGGGACTTATAACACTGAAGCTTTCTTT	CSVTLGTYNTEAFF
TRBV5-1	TRBD1	TRBJ1-3	NA	TGCGCCAGCAGCTTGGGACAGGGGGCGAGTGGAAACACCATATATTTT	CASSLGQGASGNTIYF
TRBV6-5	NA	TRBJ2-3	NA	TGTGCCAGCAGTTACTCGATGTGGGTAGATACGCAGTATTTT	CASSYSMWVDTQYF
TRBV7-6	NA	TRBJ2-2	NA	TGTGCCAGCAGCCAGGGACCCGGGGAGCTGTTTTTT	CASSQGPGELFF
TRBV27	NA	TRBJ2-5	NA	TGTGCCAGTTCCCCCTCAGGGGTTGCTATCGGGGAGACCCAGTACTTC	CASSPSGVAIGETQYF
TRBV19	TRBD1	TRBJ2-7	NA	TGTGCCAGTAGTCCAGGGACAGGGGGCGCCTACGAGCAGTACTTC	CASSPGTGGAYEQYF
TRBV28	NA	TRBJ2-7	NA	TGTGCCAGCAGTCCAGGACAGTTCCTCGAGCAGTACTTC	CASSPGQFLEQYF
TRBV4-2	NA	TRBJ2-3	NA	TGTGCCAGCAGCGGTGGGGTCCGACCAGATACGCAGTATTTT	CASSGGVRPDTQYF
TRBV5-4	NA	TRBJ2-3	NA	TGTGCCAGCAGCTTGGGGGCAGGGGGGGTCGATACGCAGTATTTT	CASSLGAGGVDTQYF
TRBV6-5	NA	TRBJ1-1	NA	TGTGCCAGCAGTTATTTAGGGGTTCGCACTGAAGCTTTCTTT	CASSYLGVRTEAFF
TRBV6-5	TRBD2	TRBJ2-3	NA	TGTGCCAGCAGTCCGGGACTAGCGGGGGTCGATACGCAGTATTTT	CASSPGLAGVDTQYF
TRBV18	NA	TRBJ2-7	NA	TGTGCCAGCTCACCTACGCCCCCGGCCAGGGCTCACTTC	CASSPTPPARAHF
TRBV5-5	NA	TRBJ2-1	NA	TGTGCCAGCAGCTCCGACCGAGGCGCCTACAATGAGCAGTTCTTC	CASSSDRGAYNEQFF
TRBV6-1	NA	TRBJ1-1	NA	TGTGCCAGCAGTGAAGGACTAGGGGGTGAAGCTTTCTTT	CASSEGLGGEAFF
TRBV7-3	NA	TRBJ1-6	NA	TGTGCCAGCAGCCGAGACTATAATTCACCCCTCCACTTT	CASSRDYNSPLHF
TRBV18	NA	TRBJ1-5	NA	TGTGCCAGCTCATTAGAGGACACGACTAGCAATCAGCCCCAGCATTTT	CASSLEDTTSNQPQHF
TRBV5-5	NA	TRBJ2-7	NA	TGTGCCAGCAGCTTGGCCCCAGGGGACTACGAGCAGTACTTC	CASSLAPGDYEQYF
TRBV13	TRBD2	TRBJ2-2	NA	TGTGCCAGCAGCCCCGGACTAGCGGGGGGGCCAAGGAGGGCCGGGGAGCTGTTTTTT	CASSPGLAGGPRRAGELFF
TRBV7-2	NA	TRBJ1-2	NA	TGTGCCAGCAGCTTATTATTCTATGGCTACACCTTC	CASSLLFYGYTF
TRBV5-4	NA	TRBJ2-5	NA	TGTGCCAGCAGCCCGGGGGTACAGGGCCAAGAGACCCAGTACTTC	CASSPGVQGQETQYF
TRBV4-1	TRBD1	TRBJ1-4	NA	TGCGCCAGCAGCCGCCCGGGACAGGGGGCGGCTAATGAAAAACTGTTTTTT	CASSRPGQGAANEKLFF
TRBV5-5	TRBD2	TRBJ2-3	NA	TGTGCCAGCACTCGAACGGGCGGGGGGACAGATACGCAGTATTTT	CASTRTGGGTDTQYF
TRBV18	TRBD2	TRBJ2-7	NA	TGTGCCAGCTCACCACAAGTGACTAGCGGGGGGAGCTACGAGCAGTACTTC	CASSPQVTSGGSYEQYF
TRBV19	TRBD1	TRBJ1-1	few	TGTGCCAGTAGCCGCCGGGACAGCTTTAAAGCTTTCTTT	CASSRRDSFKAFF
TRBV11-3	NA	TRBJ1-4	NA	TGTGCCAGCAGCCGAGACGACGTGGAGGCTAAGGATAGTGAAAAACTGTTTTTT	CASSRDDVEAKDSEKLFF
TRBV27	TRBD2	TRBJ2-3	NA	TGTGCCAGCAGTTTAAGTCTAGCGGGGACCACAGATACGCAGTATTTT	CASSLSLAGTTDTQYF
TRBV12-5	TRBD2	TRBJ2-5	NA	TGTGCTAGTGGTTCCAGAATAGCGGGGATTCAAGAGACCCAGTACTTC	CASGSRIAGIQETQYF
TRBV5-1	TRBD2	TRBJ2-3	NA	TGCGCCAGCAGCTTGACGGCGGGGGGCCCCACAGATACGCAGTATTTT	CASSLTAGGPTDTQYF
TRBV7-2	TRBD1	TRBJ1-2	NA	TGTGCCAGCAGCTTCGGCGGACAGGTCGGCTATGGCTACACCTTC	CASSFGGQVGYGYTF
TRBV2	TRBD1	TRBJ1-5	once	TGTGCCAGCAGTGGCCCTGGACAGGGGAGCAATCAGCCCCAGCATTTT	CASSGPGQGSNQPQHF
TRBV5-1	NA	TRBJ1-1	NA	TGCGCCAGCAGCCGGTACCAGGGACCTGAGGCTTTCTTT	CASSRYQGPEAFF
TRBV2	NA	TRBJ2-1	NA	TGTGCCAGCAGCTTCATTGAGCAGTTCTTC	CASSFIEQFF
TRBV5-1	NA	TRBJ2-7	once	TGCGCCAGCAGCTTGGGGACAGAGTCCTACGAGCAGTACTTC	CASSLGTESYEQYF
TRBV6-6	TRBD1	TRBJ2-5	once	TGTGCCAGCAGTTCCACTACAGGGGGCGACCAAGAGACCCAGTACTTC	CASSSTTGGDQETQYF
TRBV6-1	NA	TRBJ1-2	NA	TGTGCCAGCAGCCTTGATGTCTATGGCTACACCTTC	CASSLDVYGYTF
TRBV18	TRBD1	TRBJ2-7	NA	TGTGCCAGCTCACCACGGACAGGGGACGAGCAGTACTTC	CASSPRTGDEQYF
TRBV27	TRBD1	TRBJ1-3	once	TGTGCCAGCAGTCCTCGGGACAGGGTCGGAAACACCATATATTTT	CASSPRDRVGNTIYF
TRBV9	NA	TRBJ2-5	NA	TGTGCCAGCAGCGTTGGGACCACAGCCCAAGAGACCCAGTACTTC	CASSVGTTAQETQYF
TRBV5-1	NA	TRBJ2-1	once	TGCGCCAGCAGCCCCCAAGCAGGGTTGAGGAATGAGCAGTTCTTC	CASSPQAGLRNEQFF